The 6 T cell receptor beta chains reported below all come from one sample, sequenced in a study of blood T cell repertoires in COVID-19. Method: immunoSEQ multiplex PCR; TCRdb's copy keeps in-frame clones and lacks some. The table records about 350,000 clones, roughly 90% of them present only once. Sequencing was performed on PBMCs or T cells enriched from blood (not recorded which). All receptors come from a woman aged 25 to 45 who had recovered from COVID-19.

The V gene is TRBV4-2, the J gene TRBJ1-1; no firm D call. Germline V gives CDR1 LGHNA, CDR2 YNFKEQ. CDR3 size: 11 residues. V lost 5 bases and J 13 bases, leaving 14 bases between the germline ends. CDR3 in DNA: TGTGCCAGCAGCTTGAACGGTATGCTTTTCTTT. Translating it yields CASSLNGMLFF.

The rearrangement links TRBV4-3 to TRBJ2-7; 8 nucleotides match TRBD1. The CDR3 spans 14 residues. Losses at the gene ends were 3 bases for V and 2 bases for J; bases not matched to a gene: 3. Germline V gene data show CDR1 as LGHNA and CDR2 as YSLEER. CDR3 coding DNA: TGCGCCAGCAGCCACGGGACAGGACCCTACGAGCAGTACTTC. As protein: CASSHGTGPYEQYF.

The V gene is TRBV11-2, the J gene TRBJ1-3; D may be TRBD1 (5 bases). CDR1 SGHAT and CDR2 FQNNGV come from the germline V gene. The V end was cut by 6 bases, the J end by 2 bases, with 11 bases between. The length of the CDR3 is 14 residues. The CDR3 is CASRIQGTGNTIYF. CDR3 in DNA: TGTGCCAGCAGAATCCAGGGAACTGGAAACACCATATATTTT.

The CDR3 nucleotides are TGTGCCAGCAGCTTGGGACCGGGACAACAAGAGACCCAGTACTTC. Translation gives CASSLGPGQQETQYF. The chain has TRBV5-4 and TRBJ2-5; a possible D gene is TRBD1 (6 bases). This CDR3 contains 15 residues. The germline gives CDR1 SGHNT, CDR2 YYREEE (reference sequence). V was clipped by 0 bases and J by 2 bases, with 11 bases between them. The full variable domain, rest sourced from reference TRBV5-4 and TRBJ2-5, is ETGVTQSPTHLIKTRGQQVTLRCSSQSGHNTVSWYQQALGQGPQFIFQYYREEENGRGNFPPRFSGLQFPNYSSELNVNALELDDSALYLCASSLGPGQQETQYFGPGTRLLVL.

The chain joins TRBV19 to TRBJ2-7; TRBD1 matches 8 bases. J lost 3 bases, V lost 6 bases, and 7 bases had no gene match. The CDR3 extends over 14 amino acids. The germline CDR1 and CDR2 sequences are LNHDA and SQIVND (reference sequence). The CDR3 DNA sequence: TGTGCCAGTAGCGGGACAGGTCTTCTCTACGAGCAGTACTTC. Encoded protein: CASSGTGLLYEQYF.

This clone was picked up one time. CDR3 in DNA: TGTGCCAGCAGCTCCGGGACAAGCAGATCTGGGGCCAACGTCCTGACTTTC. Its translation is CASSSGTSRSGANVLTF. The rearrangement uses TRBV5-4 and TRBJ2-6, with a tentative D call TRBD1 (6 bases). The CDR3 spans 17 residues. Per the germline V gene, CDR1 is SGHNT and CDR2 is YYREEE (reference sequence). The V end was cut by 3 bases, the J end by 1 base, with 14 bases between.